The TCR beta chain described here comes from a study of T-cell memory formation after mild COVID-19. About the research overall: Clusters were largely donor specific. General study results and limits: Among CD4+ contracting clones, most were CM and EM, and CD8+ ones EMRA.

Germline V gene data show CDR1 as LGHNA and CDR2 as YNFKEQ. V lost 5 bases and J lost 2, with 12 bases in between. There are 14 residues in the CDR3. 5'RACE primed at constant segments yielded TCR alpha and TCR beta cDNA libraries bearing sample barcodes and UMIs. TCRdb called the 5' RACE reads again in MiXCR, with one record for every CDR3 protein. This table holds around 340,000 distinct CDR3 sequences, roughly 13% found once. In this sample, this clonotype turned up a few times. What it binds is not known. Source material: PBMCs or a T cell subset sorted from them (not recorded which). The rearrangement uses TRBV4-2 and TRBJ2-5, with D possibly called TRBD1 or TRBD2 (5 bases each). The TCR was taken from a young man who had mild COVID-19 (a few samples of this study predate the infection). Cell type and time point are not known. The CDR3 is CASSGGEGQETQYF. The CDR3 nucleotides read TGTGCCAGCAGCGGTGGTGAGGGGCAAGAGACCCAGTACTTC.